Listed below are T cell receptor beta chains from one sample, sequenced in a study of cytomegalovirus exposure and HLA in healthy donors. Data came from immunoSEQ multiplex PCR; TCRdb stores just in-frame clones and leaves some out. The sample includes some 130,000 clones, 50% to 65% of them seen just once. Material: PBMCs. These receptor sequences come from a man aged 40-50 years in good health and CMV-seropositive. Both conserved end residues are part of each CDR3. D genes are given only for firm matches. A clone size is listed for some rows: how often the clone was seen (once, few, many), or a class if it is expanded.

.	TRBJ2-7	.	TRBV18	CASSPPGTPSEQYF	TGTGCCAGCTCACCACCCGGGACTCCCAGCGAGCAGTACTTC
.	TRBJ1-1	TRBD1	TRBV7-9	CASSPPGTDEAFF	TGTGCCAGCAGCCCGCCGGGGACAGATGAAGCTTTCTTT
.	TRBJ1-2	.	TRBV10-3	CAISESSNYGYTF	TGTGCCATCAGTGAGTCCAGTAACTATGGCTACACCTTC
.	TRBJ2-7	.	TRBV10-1	CASSESVNRVRRYEQYF	TGCGCCAGCAGTGAGTCCGTTAACAGGGTACGGAGATACGAGCAGTACTTC
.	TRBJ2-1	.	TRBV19	CASSVRDNEQFF	TGTGCCAGTAGTGTCCGGGACAATGAGCAGTTCTTC
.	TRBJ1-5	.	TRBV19	CASSIRQSSNQPQHF	TGTGCCAGTAGTATTAGACAGTCCAGCAATCAGCCCCAGCATTTT
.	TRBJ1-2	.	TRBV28	CASSSPGAGARGYTF	TGTGCCAGCAGTTCCCCGGGGGCGGGGGCGCGGGGCTACACCTTC
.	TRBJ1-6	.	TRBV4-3	CASSQDLGQGLGSPLHF	TGCGCCAGCAGCCAAGATCTGGGGCAGGGGCTCGGTTCACCCCTCCACTTT
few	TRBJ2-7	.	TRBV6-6	CASSSPGTDTYEQYF	TGTGCCAGCAGTTCCCCAGGGACTGACACCTACGAGCAGTACTTC
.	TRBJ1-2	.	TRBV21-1	CASSKGQEYYGYTF	TGTGCCAGCAGCAAAGGACAGGAGTACTATGGCTACACCTTC
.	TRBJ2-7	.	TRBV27	CASRFTLSTGYEQYF	TGTGCCAGCAGGTTCACCCTATCGACAGGCTACGAGCAGTACTTC
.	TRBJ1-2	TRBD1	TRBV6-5	CASSPRQGRGYTF	TGTGCCAGCAGTCCCAGACAGGGACGTGGCTACACCTTC
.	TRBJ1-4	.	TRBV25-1	CASSEGWEGIEKLFF	TGTGCCAGCAGTGAAGGGTGGGAGGGGATTGAAAAACTGTTTTTT
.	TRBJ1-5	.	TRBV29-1	CSAREQGQPQHF	TGCAGCGCAAGGGAACAGGGTCAGCCCCAGCATTTT
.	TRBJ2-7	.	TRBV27	CASSSRQGGYEQYF	TGTGCCAGCAGTTCTCGACAGGGAGGCTACGAGCAGTACTTC
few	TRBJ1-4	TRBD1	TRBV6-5	CASSTGQDNEKLFF	TGTGCCAGCAGTACGGGACAGGATAATGAAAAACTGTTTTTT
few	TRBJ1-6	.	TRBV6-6	CASSSDQGLGNSPLHF	TGTGCCAGCAGTTCCGACCAGGGCCTCGGTAATTCACCCCTCCACTTT
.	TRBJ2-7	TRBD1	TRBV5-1	CATTQPPSPGQGTYEQYF	TGCGCCACCACCCAACCTCCCAGCCCGGGACAGGGGACCTACGAGCAGTACTTC
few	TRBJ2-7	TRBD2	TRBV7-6	CASSSNTNWGGNEQYF	TGTGCCAGCAGCTCAAACACAAATTGGGGGGGTAACGAGCAGTACTTC
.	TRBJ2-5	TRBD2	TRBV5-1	CASSWTSGSPQTQYF	TGCGCCAGCAGCTGGACTAGCGGGAGCCCACAGACCCAGTACTTC
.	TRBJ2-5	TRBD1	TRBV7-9	CASSSLTGQETQYF	TGTGCCAGCAGCTCCCTGACAGGGCAAGAGACCCAGTACTTC
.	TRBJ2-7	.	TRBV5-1	CASSFRIGGESGEQYF	TGCGCCAGCAGCTTCCGGATTGGGGGCGAATCTGGCGAGCAGTACTTC
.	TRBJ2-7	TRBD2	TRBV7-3	CASSKLAGRTHEQYF	TGTGCCAGCAGCAAACTAGCGGGAAGGACCCACGAGCAGTACTTC
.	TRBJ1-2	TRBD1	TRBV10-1	CATRVQGACLWYGYTF	TGCGCCACTCGGGTACAGGGGGCGTGTCTATGGTATGGCTACACCTTC
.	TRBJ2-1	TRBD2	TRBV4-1	CASSRSPLAGGYNEQFF	TGCGCCAGCAGCCGCTCACCACTAGCGGGAGGTTACAATGAGCAGTTCTTC
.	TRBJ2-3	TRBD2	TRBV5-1	CASSLLAGVGSSTDTQYF	TGCGCCAGCAGCTTGCTAGCGGGAGTGGGGTCTAGCACAGATACGCAGTATTTT
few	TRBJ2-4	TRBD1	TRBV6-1	CASSEVRTGGQNIQYF	TGTGCCAGCAGTGAAGTGAGGACAGGGGGGCAAAACATTCAGTACTTC
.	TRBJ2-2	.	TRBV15	CATSRRRQTNTGELFF	TGTGCCACCAGCCGAAGACGACAGACGAACACCGGGGAGCTGTTTTTT
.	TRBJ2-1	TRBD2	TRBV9	CASSPDGGGNYNEQFF	TGTGCCAGCAGCCCAGACGGCGGGGGGAACTACAATGAGCAGTTCTTC
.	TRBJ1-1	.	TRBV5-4	CASSPDKNTEAFF	TGTGCCAGCAGCCCAGACAAGAACACTGAAGCTTTCTTT
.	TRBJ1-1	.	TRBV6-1	CASSSRQMNTEAFF	TGTGCCAGCAGTTCCAGACAGATGAACACTGAAGCTTTCTTT
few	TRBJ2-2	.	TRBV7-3	CASSLTAGVAGELFF	TGTGCCAGCAGCTTAACGGCAGGGGTGGCCGGGGAGCTGTTTTTT
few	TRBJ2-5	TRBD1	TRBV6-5	CASSQGTGQETQYF	TGTGCCAGCAGCCAAGGGACAGGCCAAGAGACCCAGTACTTC
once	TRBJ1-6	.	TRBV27	CASSLSGGYNSPLHF	TGTGCCAGCAGTTTATCGGGGGGTTACAATTCACCCCTCCACTTT
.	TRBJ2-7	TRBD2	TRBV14	CASSQVIAGISYEQYF	TGTGCCAGCAGCCAAGTCATAGCGGGAATCTCCTACGAGCAGTACTTC
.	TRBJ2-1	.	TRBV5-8	CASSLAAGTANEQFF	TGTGCCAGCAGCTTGGCGGCGGGAACTGCCAATGAGCAGTTCTTC
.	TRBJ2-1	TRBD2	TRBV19	CASSMVALAGGNEQFF	TGTGCCAGTAGTATGGTGGCTCTAGCGGGGGGAAATGAGCAGTTCTTC
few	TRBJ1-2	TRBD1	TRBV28	CASSSTGGSYYGYTF	TGTGCCAGCAGTTCGACAGGGGGCTCATACTATGGCTACACCTTC
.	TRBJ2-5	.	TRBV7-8	CASSSAFRGAQETQYF	TGTGCCAGCAGCTCTGCGTTCAGGGGGGCCCAAGAGACCCAGTACTTC
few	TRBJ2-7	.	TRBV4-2	CASSQEWPDSYEQYF	TGTGCCAGCAGCCAAGAGTGGCCAGACTCCTACGAGCAGTACTTC
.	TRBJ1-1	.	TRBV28	CASSFQGMNTEAFF	TGTGCCAGCAGTTTTCAGGGGATGAACACTGAAGCTTTCTTT
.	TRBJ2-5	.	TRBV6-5	CASRGVQETQYF	TGTGCCAGCAGAGGAGTTCAAGAGACCCAGTACTTC
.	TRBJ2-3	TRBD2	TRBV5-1	CASSPMTSGRGTDTQYF	TGCGCCAGCAGCCCCATGACTAGCGGGAGGGGGACAGATACGCAGTATTTT
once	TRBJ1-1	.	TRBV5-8	CASSLLGVNTEAFF	TGTGCCAGCAGCTTGCTAGGGGTGAACACTGAAGCTTTCTTT
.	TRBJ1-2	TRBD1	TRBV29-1	CSAQPGTGNRGYTF	TGCAGCGCTCAACCCGGGACAGGGAATCGTGGCTACACCTTC
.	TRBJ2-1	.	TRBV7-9	CASSPTSGGLNEQFF	TGTGCCAGCAGCCCCACGAGCGGAGGACTCAATGAGCAGTTCTTC
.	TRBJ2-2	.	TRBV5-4	CASSINNANTGELFF	TGTGCCAGCAGCATCAACAACGCGAACACCGGGGAGCTGTTTTTT
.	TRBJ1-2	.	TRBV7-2	CASSPSHLGARGDGYTF	TGTGCCAGCAGCCCTTCCCACTTGGGGGCACGGGGAGATGGCTACACCTTC
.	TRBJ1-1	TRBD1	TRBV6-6	CASSYRGLNTEAFF	TGTGCCAGCAGTTACAGGGGGCTAAACACTGAAGCTTTCTTT
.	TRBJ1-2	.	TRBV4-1	CASSQAEGFSYGYTF	TGCGCCAGCAGCCAAGCTGAGGGTTTTAGCTATGGCTACACCTTC
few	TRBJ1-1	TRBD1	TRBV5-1	CASSSRQGANTEAFF	TGCGCCAGCAGCTCCCGACAGGGAGCCAACACTGAAGCTTTCTTT
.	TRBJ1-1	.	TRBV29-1	CSVEQRLGGDEAFF	TGCAGCGTTGAACAAAGACTCGGAGGGGATGAAGCTTTCTTT
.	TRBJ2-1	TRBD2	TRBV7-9	CASSPAAGVYEQFF	TGTGCCAGCAGCCCCGCGGCGGGAGTGTATGAGCAGTTCTTC
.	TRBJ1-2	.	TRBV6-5	CASSYSSTKNGYTF	TGTGCCAGCAGTTACTCGTCGACTAAAAATGGCTACACCTTC
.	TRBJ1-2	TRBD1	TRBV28	CASGTGGYGYTF	TGTGCCAGCGGGACAGGGGGATACGGCTACACCTTC
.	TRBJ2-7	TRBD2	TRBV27	CASSARMLTSAQTYEQYF	TGTGCCAGCAGTGCCCGGATGCTAACTAGCGCCCAGACTTACGAGCAGTACTTC
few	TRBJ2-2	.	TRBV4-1	CASSQVGGITGELFF	TGCGCCAGCAGCCAAGTTGGAGGAATCACCGGGGAGCTGTTTTTT
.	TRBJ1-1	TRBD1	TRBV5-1	CASSFGGQGAGTEAFF	TGCGCCAGCAGCTTTGGGGGACAGGGGGCTGGCACTGAAGCTTTCTTT
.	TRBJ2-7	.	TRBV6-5	CASSYSSPPYEQYF	TGTGCCAGCAGTTACTCTAGTCCCCCCTACGAGCAGTACTTC
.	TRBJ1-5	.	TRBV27	CASSLSRVDQPQHF	TGTGCCAGCAGTTTGAGCAGGGTCGATCAGCCCCAGCATTTT